A single sample gave rise to the 10 T cell receptor beta chains below, sequenced in a study of blood T cell repertoires in COVID-19. Measured with immunoSEQ multiplex PCR; TCRdb has only the in-frame clones, and not every one. The sample holds around 230,000 clones; over 70% are singletons and the top ten take roughly 8.2%. Sample: peripheral blood. These TCRs come from a woman in her 50s with acute or convalescent COVID-19.

The chain combines TRBV19 with TRBJ2-1; TRBD2 aligns across 10 bases. Trimming removed 3 bases from V and 6 bases from J; junction bases left unmatched: 5. This CDR3 has 15 residues. From germline, CDR1 is LNHDA and CDR2 SQIVND (reference sequence). This CDR3 reads CASSMDLAGANEQFF. CDR3 nucleotides: TGTGCCAGTAGTATGGATCTAGCGGGAGCCAATGAGCAGTTCTTC.

The chain joins TRBV27 to TRBJ2-7; 10 positions agree with TRBD2. There are 15 residues in the CDR3. Germline V lookup: CDR1 MNHEY, CDR2 SMNVEV (reference sequence). V was pared by 3 bases and J by 2 bases, with 4 bases of the junction left unmatched. The CDR3 bases are TGTGCCAGCAGTTTTCTAGCGGGGGTTACCTACGAGCAGTACTTC. Amino acids: CASSFLAGVTYEQYF.

V usage is TRBV7-2 and J usage is TRBJ2-3, with 7 positions matching TRBD2. Trimming took 4 bases from V and 10 from J; bases not matched to a gene: 8. This CDR3 region has 13 residues. CDR1 is SGHTA, CDR2 FQGNSA, per germline. CDR3 in DNA: TGTGCCAGCAGCTCCAGACTGGGGAGGGCGCAGTATTTT. Its protein product is CASSSRLGRAQYF.

This chain joins TRBV7-6 and TRBJ1-4, with 8 bases lining up with TRBD1. This CDR3 spans 16 amino acids. CDR1 is SGHVS, CDR2 FNYEAQ, per germline. V was clipped by 1 base and J by 7 bases; unmatched bases: 8. The CDR3 sequence is CASSLGGQGRGEKLFF. CDR3 nucleotides: TGTGCCAGCAGCTTAGGAGGACAGGGTCGAGGTGAAAAACTGTTTTTT.

This chain links TRBV3-1 (or the pseudogene TRBV3-2) with TRBJ2-7; 7 nucleotides match TRBD2. Unmatched junction bases numbered 9, after V lost 4 bases and J lost 0 bases. CDR3 length: 16 amino acids. CDR1 and CDR2 from the germline V gene are LGHDT and YNNKEL (reference sequence). Written as DNA, the CDR3 is TGTGCCAGCAGCCCCTGGGGGGGTTCTAGCTCCTACGAGCAGTACTTC. This gives the protein CASSPWGGSSSYEQYF.

The chain employs TRBV6-2 or TRBV6-3 and TRBJ2-1; 9 nucleotides align to TRBD2. Per the germline V gene, CDR1 is MNHEY and CDR2 is SVGEGT. Unmatched junction bases numbered 6, after V lost 2 bases and J lost 1 base. The CDR3 has 17 amino acids. The CDR3 coding sequence is TGTGCCAGCAGTTACCCTCTACTAGCGGGTTCCTACAATGAGCAGTTCTTC. This encodes CASSYPLLAGSYNEQFF.

The rearrangement uses TRBV5-1 and TRBJ2-1; tentative D call: TRBD2 (6 bases). This CDR3 spans 15 amino acids. The V and J ends lost 0 bases and 3 bases respectively, with 10 bases between them. The germline V gene encodes CDR1 SGHRS and CDR2 YFSETQ. The CDR3, as DNA: TGCGCCAGCAGCTTGGGACTAGTTAGCTACAATGAGCAGTTCTTC. It translates to CASSLGLVSYNEQFF.

The chain is built from TRBV10-1 and TRBJ2-3, with 9 bases aligning to TRBD1. V was pared by 2 bases and J by 5 bases, with 2 bases of the junction left unmatched. Germline CDR1 reads WNHNN; CDR2 reads SYGVQD (reference sequence). The CDR3 sequence is 14 residues long. CDR3 sequence reads: CASSEGQGKDTQYF. The CDR3 DNA follows: TGCGCCAGCAGTGAGGGACAGGGGAAAGATACGCAGTATTTT.

The chain uses TRBV30 and TRBJ1-1, with a possible D match to TRBD1 (5 bases). Germline V gene data show CDR1 as GTSNPN and CDR2 as SVGIG (reference sequence). The CDR3 has 12 amino acids. V was trimmed by 1 base and J by 11 bases, leaving 14 bases between them. The CDR3 DNA reads TGTGCCTGGAGTGAGAAAGGGGCGAGGGCTTTCTTT. This gives the protein CAWSEKGARAFF.

This chain uses TRBV7-2 with TRBJ2-3; D may be TRBD2 (6 bases). CDR1 and CDR2 (germline): SGHTA, FQGNSA. The CDR3 consists of 15 residues. Trimming took 3 bases from V and 0 from J, leaving 10 bases between them. CDR3 amino acids: CASSFLASSTDTQYF. The CDR3 DNA follows: TGTGCCAGCAGCTTCCTAGCGTCAAGCACAGATACGCAGTATTTT.